This T cell receptor (beta chain) was identified during a study of immune evolution from preneoplasia to lung adenocarcinoma listed by TCRdb under 2021. Context from the whole study: HLA loss of heterozygosity was observed in around 7.5%, 14% and 36% of AIS, MIA and ADC lesions, respectively, and was not observed in any AAH lesions. Sample size was determined by specimen availability and not by a prior power calculation. POLYSOLVER was used to infer Class I HLA alleles from exome data, while LOHHLA was used to detect allele-specific HLA loss. Resected precursor lesions (AAH, AIS, MIA) and invasive adenocarcinomas were compared against paired morphologically normal lung tissue. The immune data were combined with whole exome sequencing and methylation data from the same cohort of nodules. According to the study, 100 to 120 samples went through TCR sequencing. The study profiled immune contexture across lung adenocarcinoma precursors and invasive adenocarcinoma using immune gene expression, TCR sequencing and multiplex immunofluorescence. A total of approximately 50 patients with pulmonary nodules who underwent surgical resection were included in the overall cohort. A total of roughly 46 patients contributed TCR sequencing data. Overall study results and their limits: The highest top T cell clone frequencies were observed in normal lung, and a progressive decrease in top T cell clone frequencies appeared to occur from AAH through AIS, MIA and invasive adenocarcinoma. Findings were based on association rather than direct causation; larger cohorts with long-term follow-up and longitudinal biopsies were deemed needed. Compared with EGFR-mutant or double wild-type lesions, KRAS-mutant nodules had the highest T cell clonality. Because all patients were from Japan and China, applicability to Western populations was uncertain. Clonality was highest in normal lung, while later-stage lesions appeared to show lower clonality but higher T cell density and diversity.

The immunoSEQ hsTCRbeta Kit was used to sequence TCR beta CDR3 regions from DNA. In the original analysis: TCR sequencing data were analysed with the ImmunoSEQ Analyzer. T cell clonality was calculated on productive rearrangements as 1 minus Pielou's evenness. The inverse Simpson index, applied to productive templates, was used to measure T cell diversity. T cell density was expressed as TCR beta template counts normalized to usable DNA, with usable DNA estimated by amplifying and sequencing housekeeping genes. Two-sided Kruskal-Wallis tests were used to compare TCR metrics between histologic stages. The immuneACCESS repertoire file appears here via TCRdb, limited to in-frame rearrangements. These files lack a portion of the clones; in checked studies, under half of the deficit traces to unresolved V genes, and the cause of the others is not known. V, J and clone size derive from that table, while D and trimming were established from the DNA sequence. For this sample there are roughly 9,400 clones; approximately 90% appear just once. Of the sample, nearly 3% is held by the ten largest clones.

Trimming costs V 0 bases and J 8 bases, and their ends lie 13 bases apart. Based on the germline V gene (reference sequence), the CDR1 and CDR2 sequences are SEHNR and FQNEAQ. The CDR3, cysteine through phenylalanine, is 14 amino acids long. Only the CDR3 DNA stays, 42 bases, in frame from base 1. Between the mid-2010s and the late 2010s, the patients underwent resection in either Japan or China. The histologic diagnosis of each case was independently confirmed on H&E slides by two lung cancer pathologists. For nucleic acid extraction, premalignant or tumor cells were enriched by macro-dissection following pathologic assessment. DNA was isolated from FFPE tissue using the AllPrep DNA/RNA FFPE Kit. Note on this clone: It has no known antigen specificity. No per-base quality is available; no much larger clone lies one base away.

Recombination joined TRBV7-9 with TRBJ1-2; the D region possibly corresponds to TRBD1 (5 bases align). The source is a person aged 70 to 85 with invasive lung adenocarcinoma. Some clones in this sample may be carry-over from other donors' samples. The sequenced material came from FFPE invasive lung adenocarcinoma tissue. The sample's cell subset or site label, in plain terms: frankly invasive lung adenocarcinoma (ADC). For the CDR3, the sequence is CASSLAGALGGYTF. At the DNA level, the sequence is TGTGCCAGCAGCTTAGCAGGGGCATTGGGCGGCTACACCTTC.